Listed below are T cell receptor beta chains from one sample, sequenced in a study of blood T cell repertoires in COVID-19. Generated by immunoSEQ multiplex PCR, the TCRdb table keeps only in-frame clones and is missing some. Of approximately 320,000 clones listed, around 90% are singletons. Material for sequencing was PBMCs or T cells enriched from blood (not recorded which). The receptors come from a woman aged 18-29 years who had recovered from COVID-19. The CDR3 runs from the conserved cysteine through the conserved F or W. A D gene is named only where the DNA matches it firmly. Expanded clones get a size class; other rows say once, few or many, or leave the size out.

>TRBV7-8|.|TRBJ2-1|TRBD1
CASSLGIPPGTGFNEQFF
TGTGCCAGCAGCTTAGGAATCCCCCCTGGGACAGGGTTCAATGAGCAGTTCTTC
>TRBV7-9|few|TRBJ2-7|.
CASSLAAGSDEQYF
TGTGCCAGCAGCTTAGCTGCAGGGTCAGACGAGCAGTACTTC
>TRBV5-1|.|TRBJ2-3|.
CASRIHGDTDTQYF
TGCGCCAGCAGGATACACGGAGACACAGATACGCAGTATTTT
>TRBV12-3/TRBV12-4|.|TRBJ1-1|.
CASSPVRGTEAFF
TGTGCCAGCAGCCCAGTTAGGGGCACTGAAGCTTTCTTT
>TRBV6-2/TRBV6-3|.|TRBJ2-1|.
CASSVVTYNEQFF
TGTGCCAGCAGTGTGGTTACTTACAATGAGCAGTTCTTC
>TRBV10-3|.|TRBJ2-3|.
CAISESSGTDTQYF
TGTGCCATCAGTGAGTCGAGCGGCACAGATACGCAGTATTTT
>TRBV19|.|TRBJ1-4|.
CASATGTNEKLFF
TGTGCCAGTGCAACAGGGACTAATGAAAAACTGTTTTTT
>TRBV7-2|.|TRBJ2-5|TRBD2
CASSGRGDLGGETQYF
TGTGCCAGCAGCGGCCGGGGGGACCTCGGGGGAGAGACCCAGTACTTC
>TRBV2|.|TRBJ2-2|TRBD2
CASTLAGGDTGELFF
TGTGCCAGCACTCTTGCGGGAGGGGACACCGGGGAGCTGTTTTTT
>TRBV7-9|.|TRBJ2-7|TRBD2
CASSSTLVAGVREQYF
TGTGCCAGCAGCTCTACGTTGGTAGCGGGAGTGCGCGAGCAGTACTTC
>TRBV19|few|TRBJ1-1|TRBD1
CASSMGQGFMNTEAFF
TGTGCCAGTAGCATGGGACAGGGATTCATGAACACTGAAGCTTTCTTT
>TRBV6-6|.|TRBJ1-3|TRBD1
CASSPWTGPSGNTIYF
TGTGCCAGCAGCCCCTGGACAGGCCCCTCTGGAAACACCATATATTTT
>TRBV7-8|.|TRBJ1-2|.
CASSLVSTQGNYGYTF
TGTGCCAGCAGCTTAGTCTCAACCCAGGGTAACTATGGCTACACCTTC
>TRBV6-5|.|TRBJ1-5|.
CASSGVINQPQHF
TGTGCCAGTTCAGGGGTCATCAATCAGCCCCAGCATTTT
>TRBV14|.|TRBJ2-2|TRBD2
CASSPYKASGPTTGELFF
TGTGCCAGCAGCCCCTATAAGGCTAGCGGGCCTACTACCGGGGAGCTGTTTTTT
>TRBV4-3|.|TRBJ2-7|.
CASSQGTAPGFEQYF
TGCGCCAGCAGCCAAGGGACAGCCCCCGGCTTCGAGCAGTACTTC
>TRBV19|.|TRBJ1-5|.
CASSIPDQPQHF
TGTGCCAGTAGTATACCCGATCAGCCCCAGCATTTT
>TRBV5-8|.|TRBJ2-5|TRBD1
CASSLAEGDSREGAQYF
TGTGCCAGCAGCTTGGCCGAGGGGGACAGCCGTGAGGGGGCCCAGTACTTC
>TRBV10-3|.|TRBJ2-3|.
CAISEDSRNTQYF
TGTGCCATCAGTGAAGACTCTCGGAATACGCAGTATTTT
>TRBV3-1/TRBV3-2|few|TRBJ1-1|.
CASSQREAEAFF
TGTGCCAGCAGCCAGAGGGAGGCTGAAGCTTTCTTT
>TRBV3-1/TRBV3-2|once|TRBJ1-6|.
CASSQAGSSSYNSPLHF
TGTGCCAGCAGCCAAGCGGGTTCGAGCTCCTATAATTCACCCCTCCACTTT
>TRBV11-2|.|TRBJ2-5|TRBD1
CASSFGTGGFRETQYF
TGTGCCAGCAGCTTCGGGACAGGGGGCTTTAGAGAGACCCAGTACTTC
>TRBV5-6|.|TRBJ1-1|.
CASTPGWDTGSTEAFF
TGTGCCAGCACTCCGGGCTGGGACACGGGTAGCACTGAAGCTTTCTTT
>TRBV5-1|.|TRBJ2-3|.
CASSLETSGTDTQYF
TGCGCCAGCAGCTTGGAGACTAGTGGCACAGATACGCAGTATTTT
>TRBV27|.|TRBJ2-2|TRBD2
CASSRLAGGPGTGELFF
TGTGCCAGCAGCAGACTAGCGGGGGGGCCGGGCACCGGGGAGCTGTTTTTT
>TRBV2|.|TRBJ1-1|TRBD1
CASRSTGQPHTFF
TGTGCCAGCAGGTCGACAGGGCAGCCCCATACTTTCTTT
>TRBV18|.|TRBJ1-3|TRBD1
CASSPLPKTGSGNTIYF
TGTGCCAGCTCACCACTGCCAAAGACAGGGTCGGGAAACACCATATATTTT
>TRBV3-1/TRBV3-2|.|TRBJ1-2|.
CASSRYTGSYGYTF
TGTGCCAGCAGCCGCTATACAGGGTCCTATGGCTACACCTTC
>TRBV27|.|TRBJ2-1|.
CASSRGGRNEQFF
TGTGCCAGCAGCCGGGGAGGTAGGAATGAGCAGTTCTTC
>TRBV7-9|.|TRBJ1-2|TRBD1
CASSSRTRDRENYGYTF
TGTGCCAGCAGCTCCCGGACCCGGGACAGGGAGAACTATGGCTACACCTTC
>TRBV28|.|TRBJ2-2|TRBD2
CASSLAATGELFF
TGTGCCAGCAGTCTAGCGGCTACCGGGGAGCTGTTTTTT
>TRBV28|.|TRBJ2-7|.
CASSLGPLGRYEQYF
TGTGCCAGCAGTTTAGGGCCCCTCGGCAGGTACGAGCAGTACTTC
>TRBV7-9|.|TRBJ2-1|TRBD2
CASSSTSGGTYNEQFF
TGTGCCAGCAGTTCGACTAGCGGGGGGACATACAATGAGCAGTTCTTC
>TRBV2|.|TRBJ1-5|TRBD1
CASSLQGVGQHF
TGTGCCAGCAGCCTTCAGGGGGTGGGTCAGCATTTT
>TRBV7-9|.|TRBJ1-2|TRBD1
CASSLGTGGVYGYTF
TGTGCCAGCAGCTTGGGGACAGGGGGAGTCTATGGCTACACCTTC
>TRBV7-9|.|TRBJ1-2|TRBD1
CASSPLQGVVYGYTF
TGTGCCAGCAGTCCCCTACAGGGGGTTGTCTATGGCTACACCTTC
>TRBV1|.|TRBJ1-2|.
CTSHIYRGGYTF
TGCACCAGCCACATTTACAGGGGGGGCTACACCTTC
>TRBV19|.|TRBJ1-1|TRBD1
CASSDRDRALTEAFF
TGTGCCAGTAGTGACCGGGACAGGGCTTTAACTGAAGCTTTCTTT
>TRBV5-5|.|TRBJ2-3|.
CASSWEGVGMGTDTQYF
TGTGCCAGCAGCTGGGAGGGGGTGGGAATGGGCACAGATACGCAGTATTTT
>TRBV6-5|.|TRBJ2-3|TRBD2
CASSYSTSGADTQYF
TGTGCCAGCAGTTACTCGACTAGCGGGGCAGATACGCAGTATTTT
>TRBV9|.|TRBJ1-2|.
CASSVTGSPSYGYTF
TGTGCCAGCAGCGTTACAGGGTCTCCCTCTTATGGCTACACCTTC
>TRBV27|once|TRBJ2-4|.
CASSLRVEGNIQYF
TGTGCCAGCAGTTTACGAGTAGAGGGAAACATTCAGTACTTC
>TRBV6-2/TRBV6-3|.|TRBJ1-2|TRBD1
CASSLTGSGYTF
TGTGCCAGCAGTTTGACAGGGAGTGGCTACACCTTC
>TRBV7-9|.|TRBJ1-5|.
CASSSDGDQPQHF
TGTGCCAGCAGCTCCGACGGAGATCAGCCCCAGCATTTT
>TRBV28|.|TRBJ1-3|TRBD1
CASRTGGFAGNTIYF
TGTGCCAGCAGGACAGGGGGCTTTGCTGGAAACACCATATATTTT
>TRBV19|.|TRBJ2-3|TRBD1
CASSVGQVTDTQYF
TGTGCCAGTAGTGTGGGACAGGTCACAGATACGCAGTATTTT
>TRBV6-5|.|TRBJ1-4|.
CASSRGTAGEKLFF
TGTGCCAGCAGCCGCGGGACCGCGGGCGAAAAACTGTTTTTT
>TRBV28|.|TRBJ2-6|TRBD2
CASNSGLAGTSGANVLTF
TGTGCCAGCAATTCGGGACTAGCGGGCACCTCTGGGGCCAACGTCCTGACTTTC
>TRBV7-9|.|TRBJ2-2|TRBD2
CASSLAGTNTGELFF
TGTGCCAGCAGCCTAGCGGGGACAAACACCGGGGAGCTGTTTTTT
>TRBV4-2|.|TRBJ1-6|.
CASSQDDTGKNSPLHF
TGTGCCAGCAGCCAAGACGATACGGGGAAAAATTCACCCCTCCACTTT
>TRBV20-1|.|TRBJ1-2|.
CSAPGYGYTF
TGCAGTGCCCCGGGTTATGGCTACACCTTC
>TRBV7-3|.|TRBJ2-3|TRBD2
CASSTGLAPQQYF
TGTGCCAGCAGCACTGGACTAGCCCCCCAGCAGTATTTT
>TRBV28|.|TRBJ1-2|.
CASSWPPGTHYGYTF
TGTGCCAGCAGTTGGCCCCCTGGGACACACTATGGCTACACCTTC
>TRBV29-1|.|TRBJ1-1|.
CSVGDYPMNTEAFF
TGCAGCGTGGGTGACTACCCGATGAACACTGAAGCTTTCTTT
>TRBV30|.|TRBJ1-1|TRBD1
CAWSLLRGRTEAFF
TGTGCCTGGAGCCTCCTCAGGGGGCGGACTGAAGCTTTCTTT
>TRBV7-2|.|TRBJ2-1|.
CASSKLTGSSGQFF
TGTGCCAGCAGCAAATTGACAGGTAGTAGTGGGCAGTTCTTC
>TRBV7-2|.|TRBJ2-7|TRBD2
CASSLGGSGGYEQYF
TGTGCCAGCAGCCTCGGGGGTAGCGGGGGATACGAGCAGTACTTC
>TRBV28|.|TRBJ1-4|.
CASSLSDEKLFF
TGTGCCAGCAGTTTATCGGATGAAAAACTGTTTTTT
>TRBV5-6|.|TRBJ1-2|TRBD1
CASSHGQGNYGYTF
TGTGCCAGCAGCCACGGACAGGGAAACTATGGCTACACCTTC
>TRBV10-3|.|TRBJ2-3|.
CAISEAGGPTDTQYF
TGTGCCATCAGTGAGGCAGGGGGGCCCACAGATACGCAGTATTTT